Below are 27 T cell receptor beta chains sequenced from a single sample in a study of T cell repertoires in cytomegalovirus infection (dated by TCRdb to between 2018 and 2020). Sequenced using an Illumina HiSeq 1500. The public reads were reanalyzed by TCRdb: fastp trimming at Q25, MiXCR alignment, in-frame beta chains only. Every CDR3 protein is listed once, alongside the most common genes and DNA of its rows. A total of 680,000 or so distinct CDR3 sequences appear in this sample, roughly a third of them only once. The ten top clones hold roughly 18% of the sample. The antigens for these receptors are not known. Per the publication, the treatment or condition label means: in vitro stimulation with specific CMV peptide epitopes to enrich CMV-specific T cells. The sample here was cultured PBMCs, taken from culture after CMV antigen stimulation. These receptors all stem from a human donor in good health (CMV status not recorded). Some clones in this sample may be carry-over from other donors' samples.

This clonotype was seen a single time. The chain recombines TRBV7-9 with TRBJ2-1, with TRBD1 matching 7 bases. Trimming removed 6 bases from V and 6 bases from J; junction bases left unmatched: 8. CDR3 length: 14 residues. Germline lookup yields CDR1 SEHNR and CDR2 FQNEAQ (reference sequence). Here the CDR3 reads CASSSSTGTNEQFF. The CDR3 DNA is TGTGCCAGCAGTTCCTCGACAGGGACCAATGAGCAGTTCTTC.

This clonotype was seen only a few times. Written as DNA, the CDR3 is TGTGCCAGCAGCCAGGGACTAGCGGACAATGAGCAGTTCTTC. Its translation: CASSQGLADNEQFF. This rearrangement joins TRBV7-6 to TRBJ2-1; 11 nucleotides agree with TRBD2. CDR3 length: 14 residues. Trimming at V came to 5 bases and at J to 5 bases, leaving 2 bases not matched to a gene. Germline V gene sequence: CDR1 SGHVS, CDR2 FNYEAQ.

The genes are TRBV5-1 and TRBJ2-7; TRBD2 aligns across 9 bases. V shed 1 base, J shed 1 base, and the junction held 3 bases outside the gene matches. The germline V gene has CDR1 SGHRS and CDR2 YFSETQ. This CDR3 is 15 amino acids long. This chain's CDR3 is CASSLSSGVSYEQYF. Written as DNA, the CDR3 is TGCGCCAGCAGCTTGTCTAGCGGGGTATCCTACGAGCAGTACTTC.

V usage is TRBV5-4 and J usage is TRBJ2-2, with 11 bases lining up with TRBD2. CDR1 and CDR2 from the germline V gene are SGHNT and YYREEE (reference sequence). The CDR3 is 17 residues long. The ends lost 4 bases at V and 1 base at J; junction bases unmatched: 6. The CDR3 DNA reads TGTGCCAGCAGCCCCGTAGCGGGAGGGCTGAACACCGGGGAGCTGTTTTTT. The encoded protein is CASSPVAGGLNTGELFF.

CDR3 sequence (DNA): TGCGCCAGCAGCCAAGACGCTCGGACAGGGGGCGTAGGCTACACCTTC. Translation gives CASSQDARTGGVGYTF. The chain carries TRBV4-1 and TRBJ1-2; TRBD1 agrees at 11 bases. Germline-derived CDR1 and CDR2 are MGHRA and YSYEKL. CDR3 length equals 16 residues. V shed 0 bases, J shed 8 bases, and the junction held 8 bases outside the gene matches.

The chain couples TRBV20-1 to TRBJ1-5, with D possibly being TRBD1 (6 bases). The germline CDR1 and CDR2 sequences are DFQATT and SNEGSKA (reference sequence). V was shortened by 3 bases and J by 7 bases, with 10 bases between the two germline ends. The CDR3 spans 12 residues. The CDR3 coding sequence is TGCAGTGCTAGGCAGGGGACACAGCCCCAGCATTTT. Its protein product is CSARQGTQPQHF.

This clonotype was recorded many times. The chain links TRBV12-3 or TRBV12-4 to TRBJ1-3; 9 bases match TRBD1. CDR3 size: 15 residues. The trim removed 5 bases at V and 5 bases at J, leaving 7 bases unmatched. CDR3 loop: CASSPRDRARNTIYF. Here the CDR3 DNA reads TGTGCCAGCAGTCCTCGGGACAGGGCCCGAAACACCATATATTTT.

The V and J genes are TRBV5-8 and TRBJ2-3; the match to TRBD1 covers 8 bases. The length of the CDR3 is 19 residues. V dropped 4 bases and J dropped 2; count of bases not matched to a gene: 18. Germline CDR1 is SGHTS and CDR2 is YDEGEE. This chain's CDR3 is CASSDWTGWVRGITDTQYF. CDR3 coding DNA: TGTGCCAGCAGCGACTGGACAGGGTGGGTGAGAGGAATCACAGATACGCAGTATTTT.

This chain joins TRBV7-2 and TRBJ2-1; the match to TRBD2 covers 9 bases. Germline CDR1 reads SGHTA; CDR2 reads FQGNSA. CDR3 length equals 16 residues. Unmatched junction bases numbered 10, after V lost 5 bases and J lost 5 bases. The CDR3 sequence: CASSPHLAGSNNEQFF. CDR3 DNA sequence: TGTGCCAGCAGCCCACACCTAGCGGGATCAAACAATGAGCAGTTCTTC.

In DNA form, the CDR3 reads TGTGCCAGCAGAAGGTGGGGGAACACTGAAGCTTTCTTT. It codes for CASRRWGNTEAFF. This chain uses TRBV6-2 or TRBV6-3 with TRBJ1-1, with D hard to call. The germline V gene has CDR1 MNHEY and CDR2 SVGEGT. There are 13 residues in the CDR3. V was shortened by 6 bases and J by 1 base, with 9 bases between the two germline ends.

The J gene is TRBJ1-2, the V gene TRBV4-3; D gene ambiguous. Trimming shortened V by 0 bases and J by 4 bases, and 15 bases separated the two germline ends. Germline CDR1 is LGHNA and CDR2 is YSLEER. The CDR3 consists of 16 residues. The CDR3 protein is CASSQDLTGGLYGYTF. CDR3 sequence (DNA): TGCGCCAGCAGCCAAGATCTCACGGGAGGGCTCTATGGCTACACCTTC.

V is TRBV7-8 and J is TRBJ2-7, with 7 bases fitting TRBD1. With V trimmed by 2 bases and J by 3 bases, 7 bases remained unmatched. Germline V lookup: CDR1 SGHVS, CDR2 FQNEAQ. This CDR3 contains 15 residues. CDR3 region: CASSLYRGTGYEQYF. The CDR3 bases are TGTGCCAGCAGCTTATACAGGGGAACGGGCTACGAGCAGTACTTC.

This clonotype has at least ten counts. The chain couples TRBV7-8 to TRBJ2-3; 10 bases fit TRBD2. This CDR3 contains 16 residues. The V gene end was trimmed by 4 bases and the J gene end by 2 bases; junction bases not matched to a gene: 6. Germline V lookup: CDR1 SGHVS, CDR2 FQNEAQ. CDR3 sequence (DNA): TGTGCCAGCAGCTCACAGCGGGAGGGGATCACAGATACGCAGTATTTT. Residues: CASSSQREGITDTQYF.

The rearrangement uses TRBV18 and TRBJ2-2, with a weak D call TRBD2 (5 bases). This CDR3 has 15 amino acids. Between the trimmed V and J ends, which lost 1 base and 3 bases, there was a span of 9 bases. CDR1 is KGHSH, CDR2 LQKENI, per germline. The CDR3 coding sequence is TGTGCCAGCTCACCACGCTTCGGGGACACCGGGGAGCTGTTTTTT. Translated, it gives CASSPRFGDTGELFF.

CDR3 loop: CASRPGQGSLNSPLHF. The CDR3 DNA is TGCGCCAGCAGGCCGGGACAGGGTAGTTTGAATTCACCCCTCCACTTT. J is TRBJ1-6 and V is TRBV10-2; the match to TRBD1 covers 9 bases. CDR1 is WSHSY and CDR2 is SAAADI in the germline V gene. The CDR3 loop spans 16 amino acids. Unmatched junction bases numbered 10, after V lost 6 bases and J lost 7 bases.

This chain joins TRBV6-1 and TRBJ2-1; possibly TRBD1 for D (6 bases). From germline, CDR1 is MNHNS and CDR2 SASEGT. This CDR3 is 15 amino acids long. Between the trimmed V and J ends, which lost 7 bases and 6 bases, there was a span of 19 bases. CDR3 bases: TGTGCCAGCAAGCTTGGTCTGGGGGACACCAATGAGCAGTTCTTC. Its translation is CASKLGLGDTNEQFF.

The V gene is TRBV6-2 or TRBV6-3, the J gene TRBJ2-6; D not certain. V was trimmed by 6 bases and J by 4 bases, leaving 13 bases between them. The CDR3 is 15 residues long. CDR1 is MNHEY, CDR2 SVGEGT, per germline. The CDR3 reads CASSRAPAGANVLTF. The CDR3 DNA follows: TGTGCCAGCAGCCGCGCACCCGCCGGGGCCAACGTCCTGACTTTC.

The gene calls are TRBV10-3 and TRBJ2-1; unclear D gene. Germline CDR1 and CDR2: ENHRY and SYGVKD. CDR3 length equals 12 residues. V lost 3 bases, J lost 5 bases, and 5 bases lay in between. This CDR3 is CAISDIDNEQFF. The CDR3 DNA reads TGTGCCATCAGTGATATCGACAATGAGCAGTTCTTC.

The chain carries TRBV7-9 and TRBJ2-5, with 10 bases aligning to TRBD2. Germline CDR1 SEHNR, CDR2 FQNEAQ (reference sequence). V trimming: 3 bases; J trimming: 3 bases; junction bases outside the gene matches: 7. This CDR3 is built from 16 residues. CDR3 residues: CASSFPKLAGKETQYF. The CDR3 bases are TGTGCCAGCAGCTTTCCCAAACTAGCGGGGAAAGAGACCCAGTACTTC.

The V gene is TRBV20-1, the J gene TRBJ2-3, with D perhaps matching TRBD2 (5 bases). The length of the CDR3 is 15 residues. Trimming left V 6 bases short and J 5 bases short, with 21 bases between. Per the germline V gene, CDR1 is DFQATT and CDR2 is SNEGSKA (reference sequence). CDR3 coding DNA: TGCAGTGCCCACGGCGTAGGACTTTGGGGAGATACGCAGTATTTT. It encodes CSAHGVGLWGDTQYF.

This clonotype was detected ten times or more. This chain uses TRBV27 with TRBJ2-7; D not resolved. V was pared by 6 bases and J by 1 base, with 10 bases between. Per germline, CDR1 MNHEY and CDR2 SMNVEV (reference sequence). There are 13 residues in the CDR3. The CDR3 spells CASSLAQSYEQYF. The CDR3 coding sequence is TGTGCCAGCAGCTTAGCACAGTCCTACGAGCAGTACTTC.

This clonotype was detected only a few times. The chain carries TRBV2 and TRBJ1-2; the D is unclear. V lost 7 bases, J lost 5 bases, and 14 bases lay in between. Per the germline V gene, CDR1 is SNHLY and CDR2 is FYNNEI. The CDR3 sequence is 13 residues long. CDR3 coding DNA: TGTGCCAGCACTCCCCAGGAACCTTATGGCTACACCTTC. Its protein product is CASTPQEPYGYTF.

This rearrangement joins TRBV6-2 or TRBV6-3 to TRBJ2-3, with D tentatively TRBD2 (5 bases). CDR1 and CDR2 (germline): MNHEY, SVGEGT. This CDR3 comprises 16 residues. V was pared by 1 base and J by 5 bases, with 16 bases between. This chain's CDR3 is CASSYFLGVDGDTQYF. The CDR3 DNA reads as TGTGCCAGCAGTTACTTCCTGGGAGTGGACGGAGATACGCAGTATTTT.

The chain recombines TRBV2 with TRBJ2-7; 8 nucleotides align to TRBD1. V lost 4 bases, J lost 2 bases, and 10 bases stayed unmatched. This CDR3 has 16 residues. The germline V gene has CDR1 SNHLY and CDR2 FYNNEI. CDR3 loop: CASSGRQGIYAYEQYF. The CDR3 DNA is TGTGCCAGCAGTGGGAGACAGGGGATTTATGCCTACGAGCAGTACTTC.

The chain recombines TRBV6-2 or TRBV6-3 with TRBJ2-1, with 8 bases aligning to TRBD2. In germline, CDR1 is MNHEY, CDR2 SVGEGT. CDR3 length equals 15 residues. V lost 2 bases to trimming and J lost 7 bases; unmatched junction nucleotides: 7. CDR3 DNA: TGTGCCAGCAGTTACCGGGGACTAGGTGTTAATGAGCAGTTCTTC. Translating it yields CASSYRGLGVNEQFF.

Only a few counts were recorded for this clonotype. This chain joins TRBV7-2 and TRBJ2-2; TRBD2 agrees at 13 bases. The V and J ends lost 6 bases and 5 bases, in that order; junction bases with no gene match: 3. Per germline, CDR1 SGHTA and CDR2 FQGNSA. The length of the CDR3 is 15 residues. The DNA of the CDR3 is TGTGCCAGCAGGGGACTAGCGGGGCAGACCGGGGAGCTGTTTTTT. Protein sequence: CASRGLAGQTGELFF.

The chain links TRBV12-5 to TRBJ1-1, with TRBD1 as a possible D gene (6 bases). With 6 bases removed from V and 3 bases from J, the gap between germline ends came to 23 bases. The CDR3 has 17 amino acids. The V gene's germline CDR1 is LGHNT and CDR2 FRNRAP. The CDR3 here is CASGLMGPGGPYTEAFF. In nucleotides, the CDR3 is TGTGCTAGTGGGCTGATGGGGCCGGGGGGCCCTTACACTGAAGCTTTCTTT.